This T cell receptor beta chain was identified during a study of CD4+ T cells in melanoma. The CDR3 covers 14 residues. CDR1 and CDR2 from the germline V gene are SNHLY and FYNNEI. After removal of 6 bases from V and 0 bases from J, the junction contained 4 bases not matched to a gene. The assay was immunoSEQ multiplex PCR, and TCRdb's table has in-frame clones only and misses some. Found here are about 20,000 clones, around four fifths of them singletons; the top ten hold approximately 5.4%. This TCR derives from a human donor with melanoma. Sequencing input: cells from a culture (not recorded whether cultured in vitro). The rearrangement links TRBV2 to TRBJ1-1, with 7 positions matching TRBD1. CDR3 bases: TGTGCCAGCAGATACAGGGGAATGAACACTGAAGCTTTCTTT. This gives the protein CASRYRGMNTEAFF.